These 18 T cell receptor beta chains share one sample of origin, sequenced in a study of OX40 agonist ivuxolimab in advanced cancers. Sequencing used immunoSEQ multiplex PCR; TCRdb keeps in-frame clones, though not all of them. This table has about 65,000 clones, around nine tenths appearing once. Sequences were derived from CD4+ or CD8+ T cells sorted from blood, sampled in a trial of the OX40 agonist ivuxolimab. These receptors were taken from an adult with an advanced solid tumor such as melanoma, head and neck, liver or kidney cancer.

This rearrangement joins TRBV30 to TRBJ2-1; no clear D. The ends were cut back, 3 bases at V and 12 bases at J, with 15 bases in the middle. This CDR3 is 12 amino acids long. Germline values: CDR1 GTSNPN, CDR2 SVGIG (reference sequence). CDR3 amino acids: CAWRGSGWRQFF. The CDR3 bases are TGTGCCTGGAGAGGGTCGGGCTGGCGGCAGTTCTTC.

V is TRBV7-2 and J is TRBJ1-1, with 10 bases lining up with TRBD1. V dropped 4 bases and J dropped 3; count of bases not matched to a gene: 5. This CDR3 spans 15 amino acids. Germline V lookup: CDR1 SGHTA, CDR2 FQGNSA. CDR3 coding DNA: TGTGCCAGCAGCTCGCCGGGACAGGGGCACACTGAAGCTTTCTTT. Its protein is CASSSPGQGHTEAFF.

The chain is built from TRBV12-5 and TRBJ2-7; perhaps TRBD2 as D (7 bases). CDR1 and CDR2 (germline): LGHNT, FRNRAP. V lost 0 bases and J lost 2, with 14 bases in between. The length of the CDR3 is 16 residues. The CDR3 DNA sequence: TGTGCTAGTGGTTTGGTAGTAGGGGGGGCCACCTACGAGCAGTACTTC. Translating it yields CASGLVVGGATYEQYF.

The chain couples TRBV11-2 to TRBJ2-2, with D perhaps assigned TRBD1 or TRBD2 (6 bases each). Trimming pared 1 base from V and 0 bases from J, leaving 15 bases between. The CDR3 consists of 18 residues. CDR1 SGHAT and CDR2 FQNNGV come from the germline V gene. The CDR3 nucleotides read TGTGCCAGCAGCTTAGTTTTAGGGGGGCCGGCGAACACCGGGGAGCTGTTTTTT. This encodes CASSLVLGGPANTGELFF.

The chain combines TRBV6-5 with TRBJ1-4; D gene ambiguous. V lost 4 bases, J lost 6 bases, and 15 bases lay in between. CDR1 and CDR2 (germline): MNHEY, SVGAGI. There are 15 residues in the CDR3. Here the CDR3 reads CASSFRRPPDEKLFF. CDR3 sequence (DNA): TGTGCCAGCAGTTTTAGGCGCCCCCCGGATGAAAAACTGTTTTTT.

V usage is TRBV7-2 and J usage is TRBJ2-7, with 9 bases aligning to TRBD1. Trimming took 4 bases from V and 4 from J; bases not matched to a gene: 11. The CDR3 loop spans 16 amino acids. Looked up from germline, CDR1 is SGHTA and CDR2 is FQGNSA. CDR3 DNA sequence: TGTGCCAGCAGCTGGGGGGACAGGGAATCAGGGTACGAGCAGTACTTC. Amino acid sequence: CASSWGDRESGYEQYF.

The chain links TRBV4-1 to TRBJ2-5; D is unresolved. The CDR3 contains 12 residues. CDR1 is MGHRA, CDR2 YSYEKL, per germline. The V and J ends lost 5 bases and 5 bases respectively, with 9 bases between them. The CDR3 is CASSFPAETQYF. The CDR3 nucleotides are TGCGCCAGCAGCTTCCCGGCGGAGACCCAGTACTTC.

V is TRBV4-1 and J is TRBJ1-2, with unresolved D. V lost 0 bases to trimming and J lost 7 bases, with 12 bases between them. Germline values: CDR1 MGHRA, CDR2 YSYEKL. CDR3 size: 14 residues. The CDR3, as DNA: TGCGCCAGCAGCCAAGATCGGGTCGGCGCTGGCTACACCTTC. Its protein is CASSQDRVGAGYTF.

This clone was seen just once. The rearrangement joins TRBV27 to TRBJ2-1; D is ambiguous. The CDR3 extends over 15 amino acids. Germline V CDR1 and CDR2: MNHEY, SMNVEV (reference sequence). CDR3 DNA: TGTGCAGCAGGTATAGGGCGAGTCTCCTACAATGAGCAGTTCTTC. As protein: CAAGIGRVSYNEQFF.

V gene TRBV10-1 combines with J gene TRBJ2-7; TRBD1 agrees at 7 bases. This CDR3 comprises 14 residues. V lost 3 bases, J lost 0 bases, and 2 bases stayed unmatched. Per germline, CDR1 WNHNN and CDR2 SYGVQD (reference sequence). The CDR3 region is CASSDHRGSYEQYF. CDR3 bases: TGCGCCAGCAGTGACCACAGGGGCTCCTACGAGCAGTACTTC.

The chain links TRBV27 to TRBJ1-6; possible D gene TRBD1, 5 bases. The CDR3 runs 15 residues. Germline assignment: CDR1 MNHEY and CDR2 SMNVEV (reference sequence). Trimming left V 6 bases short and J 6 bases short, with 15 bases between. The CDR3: CASSLVQGLNSPLHF. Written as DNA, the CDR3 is TGTGCCAGCAGCCTTGTCCAGGGCCTTAATTCACCCCTCCACTTT.

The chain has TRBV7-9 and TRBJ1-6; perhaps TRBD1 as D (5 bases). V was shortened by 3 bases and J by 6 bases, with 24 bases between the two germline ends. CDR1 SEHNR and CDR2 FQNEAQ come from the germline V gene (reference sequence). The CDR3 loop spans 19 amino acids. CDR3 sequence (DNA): TGTGCCAGCAGCTTGTACCCATCGGGACGGATTCTGGCTAATTCACCCCTCCACTTT. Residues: CASSLYPSGRILANSPLHF.

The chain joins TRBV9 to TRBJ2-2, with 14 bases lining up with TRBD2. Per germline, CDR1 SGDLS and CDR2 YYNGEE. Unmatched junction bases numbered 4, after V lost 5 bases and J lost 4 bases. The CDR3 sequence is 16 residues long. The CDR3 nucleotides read TGTGCCAGCAGTCCGGGACTAGCGGGGGCCACCGGGGAGCTGTTTTTT. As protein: CASSPGLAGATGELFF. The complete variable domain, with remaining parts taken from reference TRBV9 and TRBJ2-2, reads DSGVTQTPKHLITATGQRVTLRCSPRSGDLSVYWYQQSLDQGLQFLIQYYNGEERAKGNILERFSAQQFPDLHSELNLSSLELGDSALYFCASSPGLAGATGELFFGEGSRLTVL.

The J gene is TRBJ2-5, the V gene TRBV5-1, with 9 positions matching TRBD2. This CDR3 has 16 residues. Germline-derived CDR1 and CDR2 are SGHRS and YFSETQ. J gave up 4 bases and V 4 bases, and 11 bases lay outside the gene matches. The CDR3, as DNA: TGCGCCAGCAGCCTCGCCCCGGCGGGGGGGCGAGAGACCCAGTACTTC. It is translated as CASSLAPAGGRETQYF.

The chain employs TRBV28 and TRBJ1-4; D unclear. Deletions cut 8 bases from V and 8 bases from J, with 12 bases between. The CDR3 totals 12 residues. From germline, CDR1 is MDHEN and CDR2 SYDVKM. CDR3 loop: CASGYLGEKLFF. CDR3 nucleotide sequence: TGTGCCAGCGGGTATTTAGGGGAAAAACTGTTTTTT. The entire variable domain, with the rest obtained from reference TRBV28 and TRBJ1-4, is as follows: DVKVTQSSRYLVKRTGEKVFLECVQDMDHENMFWYRQDPGLGLRLIYFSYDVKMKEKGDIPEGYSVSREKKERFSLILESASTNQTSMYLCASGYLGEKLFFGSGTQLSVL.

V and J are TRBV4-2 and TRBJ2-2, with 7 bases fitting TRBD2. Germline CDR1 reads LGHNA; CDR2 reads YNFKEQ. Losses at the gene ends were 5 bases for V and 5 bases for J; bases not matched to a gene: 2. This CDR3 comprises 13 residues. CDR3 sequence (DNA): TGTGCCAGCAGCTCGGGGGGTACCGGGGAGCTGTTTTTT. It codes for CASSSGGTGELFF.

The CDR3 DNA is TGTGCCAGCTCACAATTAAGGACAGAGAACACTGAAGCTTTCTTT. It encodes CASSQLRTENTEAFF. The V and J genes are TRBV18 and TRBJ1-1; D perhaps matches TRBD1 (6 bases). The ends were cut back, 4 bases at V and 1 base at J, with 13 bases in the middle. Germline V gives CDR1 KGHSH, CDR2 LQKENI. The CDR3 runs 15 residues.

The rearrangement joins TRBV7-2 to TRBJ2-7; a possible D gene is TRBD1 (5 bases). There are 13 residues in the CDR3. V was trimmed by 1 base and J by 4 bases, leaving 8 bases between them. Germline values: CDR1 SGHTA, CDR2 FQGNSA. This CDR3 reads CASSLVTEYEQYF. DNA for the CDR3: TGTGCCAGCAGCTTAGTGACAGAATACGAGCAGTACTTC.